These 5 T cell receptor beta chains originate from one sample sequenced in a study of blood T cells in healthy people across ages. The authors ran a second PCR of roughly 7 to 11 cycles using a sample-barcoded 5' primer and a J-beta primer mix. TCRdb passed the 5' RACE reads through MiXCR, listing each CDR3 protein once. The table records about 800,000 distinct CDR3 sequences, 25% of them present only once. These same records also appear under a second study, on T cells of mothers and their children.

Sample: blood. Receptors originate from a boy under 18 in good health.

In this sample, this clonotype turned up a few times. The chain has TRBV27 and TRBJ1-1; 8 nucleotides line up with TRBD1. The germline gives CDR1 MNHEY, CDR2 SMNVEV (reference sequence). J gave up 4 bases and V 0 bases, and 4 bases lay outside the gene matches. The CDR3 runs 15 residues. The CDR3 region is CASSLSAGGITEAFF. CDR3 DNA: TGTGCCAGCAGTTTATCGGCAGGGGGCATCACTGAAGCTTTCTTT.

DNA of the CDR3: TGTGCCAGCAGCGTAGGGCTCGAGACTAGCGGGAAAAACTACAATGAGCAGTTCTTC. It encodes CASSVGLETSGKNYNEQFF. The chain is built from TRBV9 and TRBJ2-1, with 11 nucleotides matching TRBD2. CDR3 size: 19 residues. Looked up from germline, CDR1 is SGDLS and CDR2 is YYNGEE. V lost 0 bases and J lost 3; bases outside the gene matches: 11.

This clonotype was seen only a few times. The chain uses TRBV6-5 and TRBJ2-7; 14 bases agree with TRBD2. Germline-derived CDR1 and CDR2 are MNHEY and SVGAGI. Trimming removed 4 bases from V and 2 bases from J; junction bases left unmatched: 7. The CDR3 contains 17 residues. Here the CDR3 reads CASSWGLAGENAYEQYF. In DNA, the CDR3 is TGTGCCAGCAGTTGGGGACTAGCGGGGGAGAATGCCTACGAGCAGTACTTC.

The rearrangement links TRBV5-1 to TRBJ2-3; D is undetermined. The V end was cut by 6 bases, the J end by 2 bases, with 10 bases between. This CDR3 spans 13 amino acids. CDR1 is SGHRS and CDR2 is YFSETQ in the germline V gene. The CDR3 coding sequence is TGCGCCAGCACCCTAGGATACACAGATACGCAGTATTTT. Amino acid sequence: CASTLGYTDTQYF.

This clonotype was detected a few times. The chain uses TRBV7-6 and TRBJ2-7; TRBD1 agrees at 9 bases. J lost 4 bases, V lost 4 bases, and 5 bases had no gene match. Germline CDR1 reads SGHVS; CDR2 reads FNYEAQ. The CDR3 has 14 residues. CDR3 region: CASSSTGGLYEQYF. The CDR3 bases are TGTGCCAGCAGCTCGACAGGGGGTTTGTACGAGCAGTACTTC. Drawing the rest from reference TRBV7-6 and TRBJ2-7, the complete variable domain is GAGVSQSPRYKVTKRGQDVALRCDPISGHVSLYWYRQALGQGPEFLTYFNYEAQQDKSGLPNDRFSAERPEGSISTLTIQRTEQRDSAMYRCASSSTGGLYEQYFGPGTRLTVT.